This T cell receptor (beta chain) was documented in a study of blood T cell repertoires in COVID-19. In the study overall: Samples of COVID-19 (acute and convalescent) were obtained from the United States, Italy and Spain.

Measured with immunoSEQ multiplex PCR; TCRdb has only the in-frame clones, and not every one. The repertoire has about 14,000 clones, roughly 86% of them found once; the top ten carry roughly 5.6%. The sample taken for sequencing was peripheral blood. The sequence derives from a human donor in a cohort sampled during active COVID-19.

CDR3 nucleotide sequence: TGTGCCAGCAGTTTAGTCGGGACAGGGGTGCCTGGGGCCAACGTCCTGACTTTC. It is translated as CASSLVGTGVPGANVLTF. The chain recombines TRBV28 with TRBJ2-6, with 10 bases that match TRBD1. This CDR3 is built from 18 residues. Germline CDR1 and CDR2: MDHEN and SYDVKM. Trimming at V came to 2 bases and at J to 2 bases, leaving 6 bases not matched to a gene.